This T cell receptor (beta chain) appears in the sequencing data of a study of low-dose radiotherapy and immunotherapy resistance in tumors. Primers used for first-strand cDNA, a TRAV- and TRBV-specific set, covered both alpha and beta chains. Over about 19 PCR cycles, TCRs were amplified from a constant-region primer and V-primer adapter. Isolated mRNA underwent amplification via in vitro transcription. One entry per CDR3 protein results from TCRdb running MiXCR on the reads. The repertoire holds some 10,000 distinct CDR3 sequences, with about two fifths as singletons. The CDR3 runs 13 residues. The ends lost 11 bases at V and 4 bases at J; junction bases unmatched: 7. The germline V gene encodes CDR1 SGHTA and CDR2 FQGTGA. Qualifying patients carried advanced solid tumors devoid of tumor-infiltrating lymphocytes.

The TCR sequence derives from a human donor with advanced metastatic prostate, ovarian, gallbladder or colorectal cancer (not recorded which). This table probably holds off-target reads from a library built for another chain. The chain recombines TRBV7-3 with TRBJ2-2, with 7 nucleotides matching TRBD2. The CDR3 reads CAVRGGSTGELFF. The CDR3 bases are TGTGCCGTCCGAGGCGGGAGCACCGGGGAGCTGTTTTTT.